The source of this TCR beta chain is a study of post-analysis software for immune sequencing data. Looking at the study overall: Several disease courses (relapsing-remitting, secondary progressive and progressive-relapsing) of multiple sclerosis were included. Study-level findings and limits: Relative to controls, patients had about five TRBV segments at higher frequency, with TRBV5-6, TRBV5-1 and TRBV20-1 among these. People with multiple sclerosis had a significantly lower normalized Chao1 diversity than controls did.

Details on this clonotype: Its antigen is unidentified.

Trimming took 6 bases from V and 0 from J, leaving 15 bases between them. This CDR3 is 16 amino acids long. The TCR beta cDNA libraries contained unique molecular identifiers. Input amounts of roughly 0.9 to 10 million T cells were used. These gave 500,000 or so cDNA molecules, so each molecule approximated one T cell. TCRdb processed the PCR reads anew with MiXCR; each CDR3 protein has one entry. The table shows hundreds of thousands of distinct CDR3 sequences, with around 27% occurring only once. The chain employs TRBV12-3 or TRBV12-4 and TRBJ2-1, with a possible D match to TRBD2 (6 bases). This sequence originates from a girl aged 5-17 years with multiple sclerosis. The sequenced sample consisted of blood. The CDR3 reads CASRDTSSSSYNEQFF. The CDR3 nucleotides are TGTGCCAGCAGGGATACTAGCTCAAGCTCCTACAATGAGCAGTTCTTC.